A selection of T cell receptor beta chains follows, all from one sample in a study of cytomegalovirus exposure and HLA in healthy donors. Sequencing used immunoSEQ multiplex PCR; TCRdb keeps in-frame clones, though not all of them. The profile shows 200,000 or so clones, around 82% of them singletons. Sequenced input: PBMCs. The receptor source for this set is a boy aged 5-17 years in good health and CMV-seronegative. Both conserved end residues are part of each CDR3. Each record gives: J gene, clone size, D gene, V gene, CDR3 DNA, CDR3 protein. A D gene is named only where the DNA matches it firmly. The size field is filled for only some rows; it gives once, few, many or a size class.

>TRBJ2-7|.|TRBD1|TRBV9
TGTGCCAGCAGCGCCTCGATGGACAGGGGCTACGAGCAGTACTTC
CASSASMDRGYEQYF
>TRBJ2-7|.|TRBD2|TRBV10-2
TGCGCCAGCTCTCCGCCGGGACTAGCGGGAGAATTATCGGGTTCCTACGAGCAGTACTTC
CASSPPGLAGELSGSYEQYF
>TRBJ1-4|.|.|TRBV12-5
TGTGCTAGTGGTTTGGCACCACTCAGATATTCATATCGGGGGGTAGGTGAAAAACTGTTTTTT
CASGLAPLRYSYRGVGEKLFF
>TRBJ2-7|.|.|TRBV4-1
TGCGCCAGCAGCCAACCAACTCTTGGAGGATACGAGCAGTACTTC
CASSQPTLGGYEQYF
>TRBJ2-1|.|TRBD2|TRBV7-9
TGTTCCAGCACCCCGAGCGGGGGCTATTACAATGAGCAGTTCTTC
CSSTPSGGYYNEQFF
>TRBJ1-3|.|.|TRBV5-1
TGCGCCAGCAGCTTGACGGACATTGGAAACACCATATATTTT
CASSLTDIGNTIYF
>TRBJ1-3|.|TRBD1|TRBV27
TGTGCCAGCAGTTCGACAGGGACTGGAAACACCATATATTTT
CASSSTGTGNTIYF
>TRBJ1-4|few|.|TRBV28
TGTGCCAGCTACAACCAGGGTTATGAAAAACTGTTTTTT
CASYNQGYEKLFF
>TRBJ2-7|.|TRBD2|TRBV6-6
TGTGCCAGCAGTTACTCAACTAGCGGGAGGGCCGGGGAGCAGTACTTC
CASSYSTSGRAGEQYF
>TRBJ1-2|.|TRBD1|TRBV5-6
TGTGCCAGCAGCTTGGGGACAGGGGGAAACTATGGCTACACCTTC
CASSLGTGGNYGYTF
>TRBJ2-7|once|.|TRBV10-2
TGCGCCAGCCGGGACACCGACGAGCAGTACTTC
CASRDTDEQYF
>TRBJ1-5|.|.|TRBV28
TGTGCCAGCAGTTGGGGGGGGAGCTTTAGCAATCAGCCCCAGCATTTT
CASSWGGSFSNQPQHF
>TRBJ1-1|.|TRBD1|TRBV27
TGTGCCAGCAGTTTAACCGGGACAGGGGATTCCGGGGTGAACACTGAAGCTTTCTTT
CASSLTGTGDSGVNTEAFF
>TRBJ1-6|.|.|TRBV5-1
TGCGCCAGCAGCTTGGTACAGGCAAGCTCCTATAATTCACCCCTCCACTTT
CASSLVQASSYNSPLHF
>TRBJ1-5|.|TRBD1|TRBV7-9
TGTGCCAGCAGCTTCTACAGGGGAGGCAATCAGCCCCAGCATTTT
CASSFYRGGNQPQHF
>TRBJ2-7|.|.|TRBV6-1
TGTGCCAGCAGTGAGGGACAAGGCCAAGTTATGGGGCTCTACGCGCAGTACTTC
CASSEGQGQVMGLYAQYF
>TRBJ2-1|few|TRBD2|TRBV9
TGTGCCAGCAGCGCCCGAGAGCGGGAGCGGAATGAGCAGTTCTTC
CASSARERERNEQFF
>TRBJ2-3|few|.|TRBV15
TGTGCCACCAGCAGAGAAAAACGGTTGACTAGCACAGATACGCAGTATTTT
CATSREKRLTSTDTQYF
>TRBJ1-4|.|TRBD1|TRBV28
TGTGCCAGCAGTTTACGACAGGGTTCGACTAATGAAAAACTGTTTTTT
CASSLRQGSTNEKLFF
>TRBJ1-5|.|.|TRBV7-6
TGTGCCAGCAGCTTAGGCAGGGGAGATCAGCCCCAGCATTTT
CASSLGRGDQPQHF
>TRBJ2-3|once|TRBD2|TRBV11-3
TGTGCCAGCAGCCCTGGACTAGCTTTGAGCACAGATACGCAGTATTTT
CASSPGLALSTDTQYF
>TRBJ2-1|few|.|TRBV6-6
TGTGCCAGTGCAACACTCCTAGAGAACAATGAGCAGTTCTTC
CASATLLENNEQFF
>TRBJ2-4|few|TRBD1|TRBV11-2
TGTGCCAGCAGCTTTCCGATATCAGACAGGGGGCTAACCAAAAACATTCAGTACTTC
CASSFPISDRGLTKNIQYF
>TRBJ2-1|.|.|TRBV29-1
TGCAGCGTTGAGTGGCCCGAGCAGTTCTTC
CSVEWPEQFF
>TRBJ2-1|.|TRBD2|TRBV28
TGTGCCAGCAGCGGGGCGGGACTAGCGGAAATCTACAATGAGCAGTTCTTC
CASSGAGLAEIYNEQFF
>TRBJ2-3|.|.|TRBV6-1
TGTGCCAGCAGTGAAGAGGTTAGAGGGCAGCTCACAGATACGCAGTATTTT
CASSEEVRGQLTDTQYF
>TRBJ2-7|.|.|TRBV27
TGTGCCAGCAGTTTATCGATCTTGGGACTCAATAAGGAGGAGCAGTACTTC
CASSLSILGLNKEEQYF
>TRBJ2-3|.|.|TRBV2
TGTGCCAGCAGTGTAGGGGCAGGGACAGATACGCAGTATTTT
CASSVGAGTDTQYF
>TRBJ2-2|once|.|TRBV20-1
TGCAGTGCTAGCCGGACCGGGGAGCTGTTTTTT
CSASRTGELFF
>TRBJ2-3|.|.|TRBV6-5
TGTGCCAGCAGTTACTCCACGTTACGGGATACGCAGTATTTT
CASSYSTLRDTQYF
>TRBJ2-2|.|TRBD1|TRBV19
TGTGCCAGCGCCTCCTGGGTAGGGGGCCCCACCGGGGAGCTGTTTTTT
CASASWVGGPTGELFF
>TRBJ1-5|.|.|TRBV18
TGTGCCAGCTCACCATCGCAGGTTAGCAATCAGCCCCAGCATTTT
CASSPSQVSNQPQHF
>TRBJ2-7|once|TRBD1|TRBV18
TGTGCCAGCTCACCGGAGACAGGGGGCCTTGGCGAGCAGTACTTC
CASSPETGGLGEQYF
>TRBJ1-5|once|.|TRBV18
TGTGCCAGCTCACGGGGCCCTAAGGATAGCAATCAGCCCCAGCATTTT
CASSRGPKDSNQPQHF
>TRBJ2-2|.|.|TRBV6-1
TGTGCCAGCAGCGAACTAGATTTGTCTTTCGCGAACACCGGGGAGCTGTTTTTT
CASSELDLSFANTGELFF
>TRBJ1-5|.|TRBD1|TRBV11-2
TGTGCCAGCAGCCTTGACAGGGGTGGAGGCAATCAGCCCCAGCATTTT
CASSLDRGGGNQPQHF
>TRBJ1-2|.|.|TRBV27
TGTGCCAGCAGTTTCGGGATCGACTATGGCTACACCTTC
CASSFGIDYGYTF
>TRBJ1-1|once|.|TRBV9
TGTGCCAGCAGCGTAGTTGGAGAGAACACTGAAGCTTTCTTT
CASSVVGENTEAFF
>TRBJ1-1|.|.|TRBV15
TGTGCCACCAGCAGCAGGGGATCTAACCTCGGCTCACTGGCTTTCTTT
CATSSRGSNLGSLAFF
>TRBJ1-2|.|TRBD1|TRBV2
TGTGCCAGCAGTGAAGCGGGGGCGACAGGGGGCTATGGCTACACCTTC
CASSEAGATGGYGYTF
>TRBJ2-7|once|TRBD1|TRBV6-5
TGTGCCAGCAACGGACAGGGCGCCCGGAAGCAGTACTTC
CASNGQGARKQYF
>TRBJ1-1|.|.|TRBV9
TGTGCCAGCAGCGGGACAGAAGCTTTCTTT
CASSGTEAFF
>TRBJ1-1|.|.|TRBV15
TGTGCCACCAGCCTAGACCTACAGGGCTCGGCTTTCTTT
CATSLDLQGSAFF
>TRBJ1-3|.|.|TRBV7-2
TGTGCCAGCAGCTTAGTACCTCGGGACACCATATATTTT
CASSLVPRDTIYF
>TRBJ1-1|.|.|TRBV7-2
TGTGCCAGCGGCCAGGGAATGAACACTGAAGCTTTCTTT
CASGQGMNTEAFF